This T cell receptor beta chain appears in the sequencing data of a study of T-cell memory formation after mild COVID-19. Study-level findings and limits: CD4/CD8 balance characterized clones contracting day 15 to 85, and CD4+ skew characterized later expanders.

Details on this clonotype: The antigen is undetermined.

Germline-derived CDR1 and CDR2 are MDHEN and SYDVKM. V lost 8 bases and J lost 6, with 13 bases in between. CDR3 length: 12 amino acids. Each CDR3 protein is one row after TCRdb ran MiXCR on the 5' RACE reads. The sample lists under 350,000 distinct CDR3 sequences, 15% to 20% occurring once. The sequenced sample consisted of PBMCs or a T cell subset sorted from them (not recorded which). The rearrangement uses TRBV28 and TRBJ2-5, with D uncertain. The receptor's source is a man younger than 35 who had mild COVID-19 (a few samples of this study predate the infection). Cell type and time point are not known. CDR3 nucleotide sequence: TGTGCCAGCGGGTGGGGTCCCAAGACCCAGTACTTC. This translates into CASGWGPKTQYF.